This T cell receptor (beta chain) was captured in a study of cytomegalovirus exposure and HLA in healthy donors. Overall study results and limits: A later analysis reportedly identified an Asian-associated ancestry cluster as carrying fewer N-insertions than the roughly 700-donor mean. What a later analysis showed was that several of the most significant clusters appeared linked to common viral pathogens. Altogether, 150 to 200 TCR beta chains were recorded as cytomegalovirus-associated.

The CDR3 is 13 residues long. CDR1 MNHEY and CDR2 SMNVEV come from the germline V gene (reference sequence). Trimming pared 4 bases from V and 9 bases from J, leaving 13 bases between. Worth noting for this clone: Its target is unknown.

60 Vbeta and 13 Jbeta primers were used in PCR. Libraries were prepared by immunoSEQ multiplex PCR; TCRdb keeps only in-frame clonotypes and omits some of them. The table lists about 180,000 clones, about 79% of them singletons. Sequences were obtained from PBMCs. The V and J genes are TRBV27 and TRBJ1-5; possible D gene TRBD1, 6 bases. The TCR originated in a girl aged 2 to 10 in good health and CMV-seropositive. This chain's CDR3 is CASSSIKQGPQHF. The CDR3 DNA follows: TGTGCCAGCAGTTCTATAAAACAGGGGCCCCAGCATTTT.